The entry below gives a single TCR beta chain sequence along with its context. It was RNA transcripts that yielded the amplified TCR beta CDR3 regions. The primer set for the first-round RT-PCR of the TCR CDR3 was HTBI. In TCRdb, the multiplex PCR reads were re-called with MiXCR into one record per CDR3 protein. Of about 300,000 distinct CDR3 sequences detected, over 15% appear once; the ten largest clones hold around a third. This entry comes from a study of T cells in Graves' hyperthyroidism and ophthalmopathy. Germline lookup yields CDR1 SQVTM and CDR2 ANQGSEA. J lost 8 bases, V lost 7 bases, and 11 bases had no gene match. This CDR3 comprises 13 residues.

The chain couples TRBV29-1 to TRBJ2-1; TRBD1 aligns across 7 bases. What was sequenced was blood. This receptor was obtained from a man aged 25-45 years with Graves' hyperthyroidism. As DNA, the CDR3 is TGCAGCGCCCTAACCGACAGGGCGTATGAGCAGTTCTTC. Translation: CSALTDRAYEQFF.